The 22 T cell receptor beta chains presented below share a single source sample, sequenced in a study of cytomegalovirus exposure and HLA in healthy donors (TCRdb year 2017). Library preparation used the immunoSEQ multiplex PCR assay. For the multiplex PCR, a mixture combining 60 forward primers for TCR Vbeta segments and 13 reverse primers for TCR Jbeta segments was used. TCRdb limited this immuneACCESS table to in-frame rearrangements with V and J called. A share of clones is missing; checked studies link under half to unresolved V genes, and the rest is unexplained. The sample records approximately 86,000 clones, roughly 70% of which are singletons. The ten largest clonotypes hold about 3.1% of the sample. The sequenced sample consisted of PBMCs. The receptors derive from a man aged 35-49 years in good health and CMV-seronegative.

The rearrangement joins TRBV15 to TRBJ2-1, with TRBD1 identical over 7 bases. There are 16 residues in the CDR3. The germline CDR1 and CDR2 sequences are LNHNV and YYDKDF (reference sequence). J was trimmed by 8 bases and V by 2 bases; bases with no gene match: 12. CDR3 DNA sequence: TGTGCCACCAGCAGACCGGACAGGACGGGTGGAGATGAGCAGTTCTTC. Its protein product is CATSRPDRTGGDEQFF.

The chain employs TRBV9 and TRBJ2-1; maybe TRBD2 (6 bases). Per the germline V gene, CDR1 is SGDLS and CDR2 is YYNGEE. Trimming cost V 0 bases and J 15 bases, with 16 bases left between them. The length of the CDR3 is 13 residues. CDR3 region: CASSVDYRRGPFF. The CDR3 DNA follows: TGTGCCAGCAGCGTAGATTATAGGAGGGGACCGTTCTTC. The full variable domain, with the rest looked up from reference TRBV9 and TRBJ2-1, is DSGVTQTPKHLITATGQRVTLRCSPRSGDLSVYWYQQSLDQGLQFLIQYYNGEERAKGNILERFSAQQFPDLHSELNLSSLELGDSALYFCASSVDYRRGPFFGPGTRLTVL.

The chain uses TRBV7-8 and TRBJ1-3; D is unclear. This CDR3 has 12 amino acids. Germline V gene lookup returns CDR1 SGHVS and CDR2 FQNEAQ. V lost 5 bases, J lost 4 bases, and 6 bases lay in between. The chain's CDR3 is CASSARGNTIYF. The CDR3 nucleotides read TGTGCCAGCAGCGCGCGGGGAAACACCATATATTTT.

This clone has just a few counts. The gene calls are TRBV10-3 and TRBJ1-2, with unresolved D. Germline values: CDR1 ENHRY, CDR2 SYGVKD. The CDR3 sequence is 16 residues long. V was cut by 5 bases and J by 8 bases, with 24 bases left in between. CDR3 coding DNA: TGTGCCATCAGTAGCAATCTAGAGGGCCCAGTAGCCGGCTACACCTTC. Encoded protein: CAISSNLEGPVAGYTF.

The chain carries TRBV7-2 and TRBJ1-2, with D perhaps TRBD1 (6 bases). V gave up 5 bases and J gave up 2 bases, with 18 bases separating them. CDR3 length: 16 amino acids. The germline CDR1 and CDR2 sequences are SGHTA and FQGNSA. CDR3 DNA sequence: TGTGCCAGCAGCAAGTCGGGACATTCTTCCAACTATGGCTACACCTTC. Amino acids: CASSKSGHSSNYGYTF.

The V gene is TRBV27, the J gene TRBJ1-1; maybe TRBD1 (6 bases). Germline lookup yields CDR1 MNHEY and CDR2 SMNVEV (reference sequence). CDR3 length: 16 residues. Trimming took off 5 bases at V and 1 base at J, with 17 bases between the two ends. The CDR3 sequence: CASSAKHGDKNTEAFF. CDR3 DNA: TGTGCCAGCAGTGCTAAACATGGGGACAAGAACACTGAAGCTTTCTTT.

The rearrangement links TRBV6-6 to TRBJ1-6, with D unclear. The CDR3 contains 12 residues. The germline V and J ends were trimmed by 6 bases and 11 bases, with 11 bases remaining between them. Looked up from germline, CDR1 is MNHNY and CDR2 is SVGAGI (reference sequence). CDR3 DNA sequence: TGTGCCAGCAGGCAGGTCGAGACACCCCTCCACTTT. Translation: CASRQVETPLHF.

The rearrangement uses TRBV7-2 and TRBJ2-7, with D unclear. The germline V gene encodes CDR1 SGHTA and CDR2 FQGNSA. Trimming took off 3 bases at V and 0 bases at J, with 9 bases between the two ends. This CDR3 is 14 amino acids long. The CDR3 DNA reads TGTGCCAGCAGCTTGGCCTCCAGCTCCTACGAGCAGTACTTC. Translating gives CASSLASSSYEQYF.

The chain recombines TRBV21-1 with TRBJ2-7; the DNA was not compared with TRBD1, the D call given in the table. TRBV21-1 is designated a pseudogene. The CDR3 contains 16 residues. The CDR3, as DNA: TGTGCCAGCAGCAAAGACTACAGGGGCCCATCCTACGAGCAGTACTTC. This encodes CASSKDYRGPSYEQYF.

The chain has TRBV4-3 and TRBJ2-7; 9 bases are a match to TRBD2. Germline lookup yields CDR1 LGHNA and CDR2 YSLEER. The CDR3 contains 19 residues. The V gene end was trimmed by 0 bases and the J gene end by 2 bases; junction bases not matched to a gene: 14. The CDR3 reads CASSQDHERGAKGPYEQYF. Written as DNA, the CDR3 is TGCGCCAGCAGCCAAGATCACGAGCGGGGGGCCAAAGGGCCCTACGAGCAGTACTTC.

The rearrangement joins TRBV19 to TRBJ1-2, with TRBD1 identical over 7 bases. Germline V gives CDR1 LNHDA, CDR2 SQIVND (reference sequence). With V trimmed by 6 bases and J by 8 bases, 6 bases remained unmatched. The CDR3 runs to 12 residues. The CDR3 DNA is TGTGCCAGTAGCTTAAACAGGGGCGGCTACACCTTC. Its protein product is CASSLNRGGYTF.

J is TRBJ1-2 and V is TRBV5-4; 9 bases are a match to TRBD1. The junction had 9 bases not matched to a gene; V was cut back by 4 bases and J by 5 bases. From germline, CDR1 is SGHNT and CDR2 YYREEE (reference sequence). The CDR3 runs to 15 residues. CDR3 residues: CASSKPGQGLYGYTF. The CDR3 DNA follows: TGTGCCAGCAGCAAACCGGGACAGGGATTATATGGCTACACCTTC.

This clone was seen a few times. This chain uses TRBV7-9 with TRBJ2-2, with 8 bases that match TRBD1. J was trimmed by 5 bases and V by 1 base; bases with no gene match: 9. Germline V CDR1 and CDR2: SEHNR, FQNEAQ (reference sequence). The CDR3 is made up of 17 amino acids. CDR3 residues: CASSLGIGTGGTGELFF. The CDR3, as DNA: TGTGCCAGCAGCTTAGGGATCGGAACAGGGGGAACCGGGGAGCTGTTTTTT. Filled out from reference TRBV7-9 and TRBJ2-2, the complete variable domain reads DTGVSQNPRHKITKRGQNVTFRCDPISEHNRLYWYRQTLGQGPEFLTYFQNEAQLEKSRLLSDRFSAERPKGSFSTLEIQRTEQGDSAMYLCASSLGIGTGGTGELFFGEGSRLTVL.

Here the CDR3 reads CASSQAGRGEKLFF. The CDR3 DNA sequence: TGTGCCAGCAGCCAGGCCGGGAGAGGTGAAAAACTGTTTTTT. J is TRBJ1-4 and V is TRBV28, with D unclear. V was cut by 6 bases and J by 7 bases, with 15 bases left in between. CDR3 length equals 14 residues. Germline V gene lookup returns CDR1 MDHEN and CDR2 SYDVKM.

The V gene is TRBV5-5, the J gene TRBJ2-7; 11 nucleotides match TRBD1. The CDR3 has 16 amino acids. Germline V gene sequence: CDR1 SGHKS, CDR2 YYEKEE (reference sequence). V lost 4 bases and J lost 6; bases outside the gene matches: 12. The CDR3 DNA follows: TGTGCCAGCAGCGGTTACCGGGACAGGGGGGGTATCGAGCAGTACTTC. As protein: CASSGYRDRGGIEQYF.

The chain links TRBV7-9 to TRBJ1-2, with D hard to call. The CDR3 consists of 14 residues. V lost 1 base and J lost 5, with 11 bases in between. Germline-derived CDR1 and CDR2 are SEHNR and FQNEAQ (reference sequence). The CDR3 reads CASSLGGSWYGYTF. For the CDR3, the DNA is TGTGCCAGCAGCTTAGGAGGGAGTTGGTATGGCTACACCTTC.

For this clone: At one boundary the junction diverges from the germline segment, which might be a read error. The V and J genes are TRBV7-9 and TRBJ1-6; 11 nucleotides agree with TRBD1. Germline V gene data show CDR1 as SEHNR and CDR2 as FQNEAQ (reference sequence). CDR3 length: 15 residues. For the CDR3, the DNA is TGTTCCAGCAGCGGAGGGACAGGGGGTAATTCACCCCTCCACTTT. Translation gives CSSSGGTGGNSPLHF.

The chain joins TRBV23-1 to TRBJ2-7; no reliable D call. TRBV23-1 is filed as an ORF, its function uncertain. The V end lost 0 bases, the J end lost 2 bases, and 8 bases lay between the germline ends. This CDR3 spans 14 amino acids. CDR3 nucleotide sequence: TGCGCCAGCAGTCAATCGCGTAGAGCCTACGAGCAGTACTTC. It yields the protein CASSQSRRAYEQYF.

The CDR3 DNA sequence: TGTGCCAGCAGCGCGGGCAGACTAGAGACCCAGTACTTC. Its protein product is CASSAGRLETQYF. The J gene is TRBJ2-5, the V gene TRBV28; weak D call: TRBD2 (5 bases). CDR3 size: 13 residues. Germline V CDR1 and CDR2: MDHEN, SYDVKM. With 6 bases removed from V and 4 bases from J, the gap between germline ends came to 12 bases.

The chain employs TRBV4-1 and TRBJ1-6; TRBD1 agrees at 10 bases. V gave up 3 bases and J gave up 7 bases; unmatched junction bases: 0. Germline CDR1 reads MGHRA; CDR2 reads YSYEKL. CDR3 size: 14 residues. The CDR3 region has the DNA TGCGCCAGCAGCCAGGGACAGGGGAATTCACCCCTCCACTTT. Encoded protein: CASSQGQGNSPLHF.

The rearrangement uses TRBV5-1 and TRBJ1-1; perhaps TRBD1 as D (5 bases). The CDR3 extends over 16 amino acids. The V end was cut by 5 bases, the J end by 3 bases, with 20 bases between. Germline lookup yields CDR1 SGHRS and CDR2 YFSETQ. CDR3 in DNA: TGCGCCAGCAGATTCGGGAGCAGGGTGAGGGACACTGAAGCTTTCTTT. Residues: CASRFGSRVRDTEAFF.

The rearrangement joins TRBV5-1 to TRBJ1-4, with TRBD1 as a possible D gene (6 bases). The ends were cut back, 2 bases at V and 2 bases at J, with 13 bases in the middle. In germline, CDR1 is SGHRS, CDR2 YFSETQ. The CDR3 has 16 amino acids. The CDR3 region is CASSFGQGITNEKLFF. In DNA, the CDR3 is TGCGCCAGCAGCTTCGGCCAGGGGATCACTAATGAAAAACTGTTTTTT.